This T cell receptor beta chain was sequenced for a study of T cells in tuberculosis. The overall study: CD1B tetramers identified T cells specific for mycobacterial lipid GMM.

Study-wide results and limits: The TCR-beta difference was not significant; alpha differences partly reflected length. Active tuberculosis TCR-alpha repertoires lay closer to GMM-specific TCRs than IGRA-negative controls, suggesting clonal expansion.

Germline CDR1 and CDR2: SGHVS and FNYEAQ. V lost 4 bases, J lost 4 bases, and 7 bases stayed unmatched. This CDR3 is 17 amino acids long. In its sample, this clone was seen once. What it binds is not known. TCRdb's copy holds only in-frame clones and misses some; the assay was immunoSEQ multiplex PCR. The sample gives 33,000 or so clones, over 85% of which show up once; roughly 7% is in the top ten. The TCR was taken from a donor between 10 and 35 years old with latent tuberculosis or without tuberculosis infection. The V gene is TRBV7-6, the J gene TRBJ2-1; 13 positions agree with TRBD2. Sequencing used PBMCs. CDR3 bases: TGTGCCAGCAGCTCGAGACTAGCGGGGGGCCGTTACAATGAGCAGTTCTTC. Its translation: CASSSRLAGGRYNEQFF.